The clone carrying this TCR beta chain showed up just a few times. A second PCR, run for roughly 7 to 12 cycles, used a sample-barcoded 5' primer plus a J-beta primer mix. TCRdb used MiXCR to reprocess the 5' RACE reads, holding one entry per CDR3 protein. The sample includes 550,000 to 600,000 distinct CDR3 sequences, around half of them seen just once. CDR3 length equals 14 residues. V shed 1 base and J shed 1 base, with 7 bases lying between them. The germline V gene has CDR1 MNHNY and CDR2 SVGAGI (reference sequence). Each donor supplied approximately 10 milliliters of peripheral blood. The entry originates in a study of blood T cells in healthy people across ages.

This receptor was taken from a man at least 80 years old in good health. Sequencing input: blood. V gene TRBV6-6 combines with J gene TRBJ2-5, with D unclear. CDR3 amino acids: CASSYYLTQETQYF. CDR3 in DNA: TGTGCCAGCAGTTACTACCTGACCCAAGAGACCCAGTACTTC.